One and the same sample provided the 5 T cell receptor beta chains below, sequenced in a study of blood T cell repertoires in COVID-19. The protocol was immunoSEQ multiplex PCR, while the TCRdb copy is restricted to in-frame clones and leaves out a portion. The sample contains about 210,000 clones, 70% to 90% of which appear only once. The sample consisted of PBMCs or T cells enriched from blood (not recorded which). The receptors come from a man between 35 and 55 years old who had recovered from COVID-19.

CDR3 sequence reads: CATSDGLTGGYTGELFF. The CDR3, as DNA: TGTGCCACCAGTGATGGTTTGACAGGGGGCTACACCGGGGAGCTGTTTTTT. The V call is TRBV24-1, the J call TRBJ2-2; TRBD1 agrees at 10 bases. Germline trimming cut 3 bases from V and 3 bases from J; bases unmatched to any gene: 6. The CDR3 has 17 residues. Germline CDR1 KGHDR, CDR2 SFDVKD.

The chain uses TRBV6-5 and TRBJ1-6, with 8 bases matching TRBD1. Germline V gene lookup returns CDR1 MNHEY and CDR2 SVGAGI. J gave up 7 bases and V 2 bases, and 4 bases lay outside the gene matches. The CDR3 is 15 residues long. This CDR3 reads CASSYGTGWNSPLHF. The DNA for the CDR3 is TGTGCCAGCAGTTACGGGACAGGTTGGAATTCACCCCTCCACTTT.

The chain joins TRBV5-1 to TRBJ2-7; 8 nucleotides line up with TRBD1. This CDR3 has 13 amino acids. Germline-derived CDR1 and CDR2 are SGHRS and YFSETQ. Trimming at V came to 4 bases and at J to 7 bases, leaving 7 bases not matched to a gene. In DNA form, the CDR3 reads TGCGCCAGCAGCCTAGGACAGGGTGGAGAGCAGTACTTC. It codes for CASSLGQGGEQYF.

The gene calls are TRBV19 and TRBJ1-2; TRBD1 is a possible D gene (6 bases). CDR3 length equals 15 residues. Germline V CDR1 and CDR2: LNHDA, SQIVND (reference sequence). Trimming left V 6 bases short and J 2 bases short, with 16 bases between. This CDR3 is CASSAAGTRNYGYTF. CDR3 sequence (DNA): TGTGCCAGTAGCGCGGCCGGGACAAGGAACTATGGCTACACCTTC.

The chain combines TRBV6-5 with TRBJ2-7, with 9 bases identical to TRBD2. Germline V lookup: CDR1 MNHEY, CDR2 SVGAGI. The CDR3 extends over 15 amino acids. V trimming: 4 bases; J trimming: 4 bases; junction bases outside the gene matches: 8. Here the CDR3 DNA reads TGTGCCAGCAGTTTGGCGACTAGCGGACAATACGAGCAGTACTTC. Protein: CASSLATSGQYEQYF.